The next 30 T cell receptor beta chains were all read from a single sample in a study of T cells in women clearing cervical HPV infection. Measured with immunoSEQ multiplex PCR; TCRdb has only the in-frame clones, and not every one. Its listing shows some 28,000 clones. The sequenced sample consisted of blood buffy coat. Source of these receptors: a woman aged 18-70 years with a cervical HPV16 infection that either progressed to CIN3+ or cleared (not recorded which).

As concerns this clone: The read comes to an end 3 residues before the CDR3 does, leaving the germline J gene to fill in the end. J is TRBJ2-1 and V is TRBV20-1; 7 bases are a match to TRBD1. The CDR3 sequence is 12 residues long. Germline CDR1 and CDR2: DFQATT and SNEGSKA (reference sequence). V lost 3 bases and J lost 9; bases outside the gene matches: 5. The CDR3 DNA, read in part, is TGCAGTGCTAGCAAAGGGGGCAGTGAG. Translated: CSASKGGSE. The entire CDR3 sequence reads CSASKGGSEQFF.

Comments on this clone: The CDR3 goes on 3 residues after the read ends, and that part is filled in from the germline J gene. This chain joins TRBV10-2 and TRBJ2-5; perhaps TRBD2 as D (6 bases). The CDR3 runs 16 residues. With 7 bases removed from V and 2 bases from J, the gap between germline ends came to 20 bases. Germline CDR1 WSHSY, CDR2 SAAADI. The sequenced CDR3 bases are TGCGCCAGCACCCCTCTCCGGGACTCCGTACAAGAGACC. Its translation: CASTPLRDSVQET. The whole CDR3 reads CASTPLRDSVQETQYF.

Concerning this clone itself: The read is 3 residues too short to cover the CDR3 end, so that end is filled in from the germline J gene. The chain combines TRBV19 with TRBJ1-2; D possibly corresponds to TRBD1 (5 bases). Looked up from germline, CDR1 is LNHDA and CDR2 is SQIVND (reference sequence). This CDR3 region has 15 residues. The CDR3 bases that were read are TGTGCCAGTAGTCACAAAACGGGGGTCGAGGGAGGC. Translation: CASSHKTGVEGG. The whole CDR3 sequence reads CASSHKTGVEGGYTF.

To note about this clone: The read is 3 residues too short to cover the CDR3 end, so that end is filled in from the germline J gene. The chain joins TRBV7-2 to TRBJ2-4, with 7 bases identical to TRBD1. Germline V lookup: CDR1 SGHTA, CDR2 FQGNSA. This CDR3 comprises 12 residues. CDR3 loop: CASSLTGAGQYF. The DNA read from the CDR3 is TGTGCCAGCAGCTTAACAGGGGCGGGT.

The CDR3 spells CASSVGRNTDTQYF. The sequenced CDR3 bases are TGTGCCAGTAGTGTGGGGCGCAATACAGATACG. This sequence joins TRBV19 and TRBJ2-3; D possibly corresponds to TRBD1 (5 bases). Coverage ceases 3 residues before the CDR3 finishes, and the germline J gene fills in the end. Germline V gives CDR1 LNHDA, CDR2 SQIVND (reference sequence). The CDR3 consists of 14 residues. Trimming removed 5 bases from V and 3 bases from J, with 12 bases in between.

A remark on this clone: The observed sequence ends 3 residues before the CDR3 terminus, with the missing tail filled in from the germline J gene. The rearrangement uses TRBV7-9 and TRBJ1-6; 7 positions match TRBD1. The junction had 3 bases not matched to a gene; V was cut back by 5 bases and J by 5 bases. Germline CDR1 reads SEHNR; CDR2 reads FQNEAQ (reference sequence). The CDR3 has 14 residues. The sequenced part of the CDR3 DNA is TGTGCCAGCAGCAACGGACAGGATAATTCACCC. Protein product: CASSNGQDNSP. The entire CDR3 reads CASSNGQDNSPLHF.

Note on this clone: The CDR3 end falls 3 residues outside the read, so it is completed with the germline J gene. This chain uses TRBV6-2 or TRBV6-3 with TRBJ2-4, with D possibly matching TRBD2 (5 bases). The CDR3 covers 16 residues. Germline V gene data show CDR1 as MNHEY and CDR2 as SVGEGT. The CDR3 protein is CASSYTGVSSNQPQYF. The sequenced CDR3 bases are TGTGCCAGCAGTTACACCGGGGTCTCCAGCAATCAGCCT.

Of note for this clone: The read ends 3 residues before the CDR3 terminus; that terminus is restored from the germline J gene. The chain uses TRBV20-1 and TRBJ2-2, with D unresolved. The germline gives CDR1 DFQATT, CDR2 SNEGSKA (reference sequence). This CDR3 is 12 amino acids long. Trimming took 6 bases from V and 1 from J, leaving 6 bases between them. CDR3 region: CSAFGNTGELFF. The part of the CDR3 DNA that was read is TGCAGTGCGTTCGGGAACACCGGGGAG.

Worth noting for this clone: The read gets to within 3 residues of the CDR3 end, and the germline J gene fills in the rest. The rearrangement joins TRBV11-3 to TRBJ2-1; 9 bases agree with TRBD2. The CDR3 contains 15 residues. V dropped 3 bases and J dropped 2; count of bases not matched to a gene: 2. Germline values: CDR1 SGHNT, CDR2 YENEEA. This CDR3 is CASSLGGRAYNEQFF. The sequenced CDR3 bases are TGTGCCAGCAGCTTGGGCGGGAGGGCCTACAATGAG.

Of note for this clone: The missing CDR3 end, 3 residues past where the read stops, is filled in from the germline J gene. The chain recombines TRBV6-1 with TRBJ1-1; tentative D call: TRBD1 (6 bases). Germline V gene sequence: CDR1 MNHNS, CDR2 SASEGT. The CDR3 is 14 residues long. The CDR3 protein is CASSVVQGARGAFF. CDR3 DNA, as far as it was read: TGTGCCAGCAGTGTAGTACAGGGTGCTAGAGGA.

About this clone itself: With the read ending 3 residues before the CDR3 end, the germline J gene is used to fill in that end. The chain couples TRBV7-3 to TRBJ1-4; D may be TRBD1 (5 bases). This CDR3 is built from 16 residues. Looked up from germline, CDR1 is SGHTA and CDR2 is FQGTGA. Partial CDR3 DNA: TGTGCCAGCAGCTTGAATCTGTTCTCTGGGGCCAACGTA. Amino acid sequence: CASSLNLFSGANV. From start to end, the CDR3 is CASSLNLFSGANVLFF. The full variable domain, rest sourced from reference TRBV7-3 and TRBJ1-4, is GAGVSQTPSNKVTEKGKYVELRCDPISGHTALYWYRQSLGQGPEFLIYFQGTGAADDSGLPNDRFFAVRPEGSVSTLKIQRTERGDSAVYLCASSLNLFSGANVLFFGSGTQLSVL.

In the case of this clone: The CDR3 extends 3 residues past the end of the read, so its final part is completed from the germline J gene. The V and J genes are TRBV19 and TRBJ2-3; the D is unclear. CDR3 length equals 15 residues. Germline V CDR1 and CDR2: LNHDA, SQIVND (reference sequence). The part of the CDR3 DNA that was read is TGTGCCAGTAGTTATGGCGCAAGGCCTCAGGAGACG. Translating gives CASSYGARPQET. The whole CDR3 sequence is CASSYGARPQETQYF. The full variable domain, its missing parts supplied by reference TRBV19 and TRBJ2-3, is DGGITQSPKYLFRKEGQNVTLSCEQNLNHDAMYWYRQDPGQGLRLIYYSQIVNDFQKGDIAEGYSVSREKKESFPLTVTSAQKNPTAFYLCASSYGARPQETQYFGPGTRLTVL.

As for this clone: The CDR3 end lies 3 residues beyond the end of the read and is filled in from the germline J gene. This chain uses TRBV7-9 with TRBJ1-1, with no clear D. This CDR3 has 11 residues. The germline gives CDR1 SEHNR, CDR2 FQNEAQ (reference sequence). This CDR3 reads CASSGLSEAFF. The CDR3 DNA, read in part, is TGTGCCAGCAGCGGACTTAGCGAG.

A note on this clone: With the read ending 3 residues before the CDR3 end, the germline J gene is used to fill in that end. This chain uses TRBV19 with TRBJ1-2, with D uncertain. CDR1 and CDR2 from the germline V gene are LNHDA and SQIVND (reference sequence). V was pared by 0 bases and J by 4 bases, with 15 bases between. The length of the CDR3 is 16 residues. CDR3 DNA (partial): TGTGCCAGTAGTATAGATCATACCTCCCAGGTCTATGGC. The encoded protein is CASSIDHTSQVYG. The full CDR3 reads CASSIDHTSQVYGYTF. The entire variable domain, with the rest obtained from reference TRBV19 and TRBJ1-2, is as follows: DGGITQSPKYLFRKEGQNVTLSCEQNLNHDAMYWYRQDPGQGLRLIYYSQIVNDFQKGDIAEGYSVSREKKESFPLTVTSAQKNPTAFYLCASSIDHTSQVYGYTFGSGTRLTVV.

Comment on this clone: The CDR3 extends 3 residues past the end of the read, so its final part is completed from the germline J gene. The chain is built from TRBV20-1 and TRBJ2-1; D remains unclear. V lost 0 bases to trimming and J lost 5 bases, with 8 bases between them. The CDR3 is made up of 13 amino acids. Germline CDR1 is DFQATT and CDR2 is SNEGSKA (reference sequence). The CDR3 here is CSARDLLDNEQFF. The CDR3 DNA, read in part, is TGCAGTGCTAGAGATCTACTTGACAATGAG.

About this clone itself: The read ends 3 residues before the CDR3 terminus; that terminus is restored from the germline J gene. The genes are TRBV7-2 and TRBJ2-5, with TRBD1 matching 9 bases. The germline gives CDR1 SGHTA, CDR2 FQGNSA. CDR3 length: 13 residues. With 4 bases clipped from V and 5 bases from J, the junction kept 2 bases outside the gene matches. The CDR3 loop reads CASSYDRGETQYF. Partial CDR3 DNA: TGTGCCAGCAGCTATGACAGGGGGGAGACC.

Note on this clone: From the germline J gene comes the end of the CDR3, since the read stops 3 residues before it. The chain employs TRBV5-1 and TRBJ2-5, with D maybe TRBD1 (6 bases). The CDR3 sequence is 15 residues long. Germline CDR1 reads SGHRS; CDR2 reads YFSETQ. Trimming pared 2 bases from V and 4 bases from J, leaving 15 bases between. The CDR3 is CASSFGQTFRETQYF. The covered CDR3 bases are TGCGCCAGCAGCTTCGGACAGACATTTCGAGAGACC.

Regarding this clone: The CDR3 is cut off 3 residues early in the read; its end comes from the germline J gene. The J gene is TRBJ2-7, the V gene TRBV20-1; 7 nucleotides align to TRBD1. Looked up from germline, CDR1 is DFQATT and CDR2 is SNEGSKA (reference sequence). This CDR3 is built from 13 residues. V dropped 1 base and J dropped 2; count of bases not matched to a gene: 2. The sequenced CDR3 bases are TGCAGTGCTAGAGGGGGACAGCCCTACGAG. Amino acid sequence: CSARGGQPYE. The full CDR3 protein reads CSARGGQPYEQYF.

CDR3 DNA (partial): TGCAGTGCTAGGGCCCCTCCACTAGAAGAGACC. Translating it yields CSARAPPLEET. The full CDR3 sequence reads CSARAPPLEETQYF. The rearrangement uses TRBV20-1 and TRBJ2-5, with D perhaps matching TRBD2 (5 bases). The read halts 3 residues ahead of the CDR3 end, with the missing end drawn from the germline J gene. The germline V and J ends were trimmed by 3 bases and 3 bases, with 14 bases remaining between them. CDR1 is DFQATT and CDR2 is SNEGSKA in the germline V gene (reference sequence). The CDR3 is made up of 14 amino acids.

Worth noting for this clone: The read gets to within 3 residues of the CDR3 end, and the germline J gene fills in the rest. The chain has TRBV10-3 and TRBJ2-7; 7 bases line up with TRBD1. The CDR3 has 19 amino acids. Unmatched junction bases numbered 19, after V lost 3 bases and J lost 2 bases. CDR1 is ENHRY and CDR2 is SYGVKD in the germline V gene. This CDR3 is CAISEKRRSLGQPTYEQYF. CDR3 DNA (partial): TGTGCCATCAGTGAAAAAAGGCGAAGTCTGGGACAGCCCACCTACGAG.

Concerning this clone: The read halts 3 residues ahead of the CDR3 end, with the missing end drawn from the germline J gene. The chain joins TRBV5-5 to TRBJ2-5; TRBD2 aligns across 11 bases. In germline, CDR1 is SGHKS, CDR2 YYEKEE (reference sequence). This CDR3 is built from 14 residues. V trimming: 3 bases; J trimming: 4 bases; junction bases outside the gene matches: 2. CDR3 amino acids: CASSSLAGGETQYF. The CDR3 bases that were read are TGTGCCAGCAGCTCTCTAGCGGGAGGAGAGACC.

The DNA read from the CDR3 is TGTGCCAGCTCACCAGCGACAGGGGGCGCGAGAACCTATCTTTGGGGGCATACG. Translating gives CASSPATGGARTYLWGHT. The CDR3 reads in full as CASSPATGGARTYLWGHTQYF. The chain is built from TRBV18 and TRBJ2-3; 10 bases fit TRBD1. The read comes to an end 3 residues before the CDR3 does, leaving the germline J gene to fill in the end. This CDR3 spans 21 amino acids. The germline V gene has CDR1 KGHSH and CDR2 LQKENI. The trim removed 2 bases at V and 7 bases at J, leaving 24 bases unmatched.

Concerning this clone itself: Read coverage stops 3 residues before the CDR3 terminus; the germline J gene supplies the remainder. The rearrangement links TRBV18 to TRBJ1-1; tentatively, D is TRBD1 (6 bases). In germline, CDR1 is KGHSH, CDR2 LQKENI. The CDR3 covers 15 residues. CDR3 in amino acids: CASSPRNTGTYEAFF. The CDR3 DNA, read in part, is TGTGCCAGCTCACCACGGAATACAGGGACCTACGAG.

A note on this clone: The observed sequence ends 3 residues before the CDR3 terminus, with the missing tail filled in from the germline J gene. The chain has TRBV27 and TRBJ2-3; TRBD1 might be the D (6 bases). This CDR3 spans 17 amino acids. Germline lookup yields CDR1 MNHEY and CDR2 SMNVEV (reference sequence). V lost 5 bases to trimming and J lost 0 bases, with 18 bases between them. CDR3 loop: CASSDPQGFSSTDTQYF. CDR3 DNA, as far as it was read: TGTGCCAGCAGTGACCCGCAGGGGTTCTCAAGCACAGATACG.

Turning to this clone: The read comes to an end 3 residues before the CDR3 does, leaving the germline J gene to fill in the end. This chain uses TRBV14 with TRBJ1-2; 9 bases are shared with TRBD1. Per germline, CDR1 SGHDN and CDR2 FVKESK. V lost 4 bases to trimming and J lost 0 bases; unmatched junction nucleotides: 15. The CDR3 runs 19 residues. The DNA read from the CDR3 is TGTGCCAGCAGCCCCTTCCCCGGGACAGGGAGAGGGGCTAACTATGGC. Its translation: CASSPFPGTGRGANYG. The CDR3 reads in full as CASSPFPGTGRGANYGYTF. Using reference TRBV14 and TRBJ1-2 for the parts outside the CDR3, the full variable domain is EAGVTQFPSHSVIEKGQTVTLRCDPISGHDNLYWYRRVMGKEIKFLLHFVKESKQDESGMPNNRFLAERTGGTYSTLKVQPAELEDSGVYFCASSPFPGTGRGANYGYTFGSGTRLTVV.

Of note for this clone: Sequencing ends 3 residues short of the CDR3 end; the germline J gene provides the rest. The rearrangement joins TRBV7-3 to TRBJ2-3; TRBD1 matches 11 bases. From germline, CDR1 is SGHTA and CDR2 FQGTGA. The CDR3 spans 18 residues. The covered CDR3 bases are TGTGCCAGCAGCTTATACGGGACAGGGGGATATAGCAATCAGCCG. Its translation: CASSLYGTGGYSNQP. The entire CDR3 reads CASSLYGTGGYSNQPQYF.

Remarks on this clone: The CDR3 end is not reached by the read, which stops 3 residues before it; the germline J gene fills it in. This chain connects TRBV6-2 or TRBV6-3 to TRBJ2-7; D not resolved. V was clipped by 0 bases and J by 1 base, with 16 bases between them. Germline V gene sequence: CDR1 MNHEY, CDR2 SVGEGT. This CDR3 has 17 residues. The CDR3: CASSYSDLGRRSYEQYF. Partial CDR3 DNA: TGTGCCAGCAGTTACTCGGATCTAGGCCGCCGATCCTACGAG.

Details on this clone: The read finishes 3 residues shy of the CDR3 end, and the germline J gene is used to complete it. This rearrangement joins TRBV9 to TRBJ2-5; 8 bases are shared with TRBD1. The germline V gene encodes CDR1 SGDLS and CDR2 YYNGEE. J was trimmed by 2 bases and V by 4 bases; bases with no gene match: 4. This CDR3 has 14 amino acids. The DNA read from the CDR3 is TGTGCCAGCAGCTCCCGGACAGGGCAAGAGACC. Translating gives CASSSRTGQET. The full CDR3 is CASSSRTGQETQYF.

About this clone: The read stops 3 residues short of the end of the CDR3; the missing end is completed from the germline J gene. This chain links TRBV29-1 with TRBJ2-3; TRBD1 agrees at 8 bases. The CDR3 is made up of 14 amino acids. Germline-derived CDR1 and CDR2 are SQVTM and ANQGSEA. Germline trimming cut 8 bases from V and 1 base from J; bases unmatched to any gene: 8. CDR3 protein: CSSETGEGTDTQYF. The CDR3 bases that were read are TGCAGCTCAGAGACAGGGGAAGGCACAGATACG.

The CDR3 DNA, read in part, is TGTGCCAGCAGCTTAGAGGGGAGGGCCTACAATGAG. Its translation is CASSLEGRAYNE. The CDR3 in full is CASSLEGRAYNEQFF. J is TRBJ2-1 and V is TRBV7-3; 7 positions match TRBD2. The read ends 3 residues before the CDR3 terminus; that terminus is restored from the germline J gene. Germline-derived CDR1 and CDR2 are SGHTA and FQGTGA. The CDR3 runs 15 residues. The V gene end was trimmed by 2 bases and the J gene end by 2 bases; junction bases not matched to a gene: 3.